This T cell receptor beta chain was identified during a study of T-cell reconstitution after alpha-beta-depleted transplantation in children. There are 15 residues in the CDR3. Trimming removed 5 bases at V and 3 bases at J, with 16 bases between. Regarding this clonotype: Antigen unknown.

It was with unique molecular identifiers that the TCRbeta library was prepared. In TCRdb, the PCR reads were re-called with MiXCR into one record per CDR3 protein. The sample yields under 100,000 distinct CDR3 sequences, 15% to 17% seen once. Whole-study results and caveats: Diversity of TCRbeta at day 60 was high in some patients, arising from surviving recipient T cells and thymic progenitors. After transplant, at about two months, alpha-beta T cells were reportedly derived from several hundred expanded graft clones.

This chain connects TRBV12-3 or TRBV12-4 to TRBJ1-2; D is uncertain. This specimen consisted of PBMCs, mostly from graft donor cells, obtained 180 days after TCRalphabeta/CD19-depleted stem cell transplant. This sequence originates from a male patient aged 2-15 years who had a stem cell transplant for acute lymphoblastic leukemia, so the T cells may come from the graft donor. CDR3 nucleotides: TGTGCCAGCAGTCCCCGACTTCTTCAGCACTATGGCTACACCTTC. Translated, it gives CASSPRLLQHYGYTF.